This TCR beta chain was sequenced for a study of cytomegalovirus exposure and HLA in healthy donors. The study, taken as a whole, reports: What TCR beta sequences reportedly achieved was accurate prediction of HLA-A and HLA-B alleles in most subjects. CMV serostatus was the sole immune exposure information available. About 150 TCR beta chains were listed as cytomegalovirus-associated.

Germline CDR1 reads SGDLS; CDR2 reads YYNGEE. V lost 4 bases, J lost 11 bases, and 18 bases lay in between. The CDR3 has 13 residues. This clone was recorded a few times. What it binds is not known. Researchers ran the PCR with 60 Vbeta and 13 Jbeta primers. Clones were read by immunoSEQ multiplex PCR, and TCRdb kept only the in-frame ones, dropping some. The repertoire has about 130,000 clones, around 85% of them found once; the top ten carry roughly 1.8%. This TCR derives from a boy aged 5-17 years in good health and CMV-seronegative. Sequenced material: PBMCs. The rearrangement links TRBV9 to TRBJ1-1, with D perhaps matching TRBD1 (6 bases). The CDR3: CASSKETGGEAFF. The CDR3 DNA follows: TGTGCCAGCAGCAAGGAGACAGGCGGTGAGGCTTTCTTT.